This TCR beta chain was obtained from a study of T cell repertoires in aging, cancer and after chemotherapy. Study-wide points: Untreated cancer patients had significantly lower blood TCR diversity than age-matched healthy donors.

The template was genomic DNA from peripheral blood, not RNA. Worth noting for this clonotype: Antigen unknown.

TRB rearrangements spanning V, D and J were amplified using mixed TRB-A/B primers. TCRdb recomputed calls from the multiplex PCR reads with MiXCR, one row per CDR3 protein. The sample consists of about 10,000 distinct CDR3 sequences, over 35% of them appearing once. The CDR3 extends over 13 amino acids. The V end lost 8 bases, the J end lost 0 bases, and 10 bases lay between the germline ends. Sequenced input: blood. The V call is TRBV12-3 or TRBV12-4, the J call TRBJ1-2; D gene ambiguous. This sequence was found in a human donor in good health. The CDR3 coding sequence is TGTGCCAGCGTTGGAGGAGCTAACTATGGCTACACCTTC. Its translation is CASVGGANYGYTF.